Listed here are 16 T cell receptor beta chains from one sample, sequenced in a study of regulatory T cells in long-lasting Graves disease. Both iRepertoire HTBI primers and Arm-PCR of CDR3 regions were used to build the TCR beta libraries. TCRdb re-called the multiplex PCR reads with MiXCR, one entry per CDR3 protein. The sample yields 300,000 to 500,000 distinct CDR3 sequences, about a fifth seen once. Time point described: persistent/refractory GD, antithyroid drugs over 5 years with positive TRAb. PBMCs provided the RNA from which the TCR library was made. The sequences come from peripheral blood mononuclear cells (PBMCs), collected when the disease was refractory, from a patient treated with antithyroid drugs. The receptors stem from a female donor with Graves disease.

This clonotype was detected only once. With a much larger clone just one base away, this may be a read error. The chain carries TRBV3-1 and TRBJ1-4; tentative D call: TRBD1 (5 bases). V lost 4 bases, J lost 7 bases, and 25 bases lay in between. Germline V gene data show CDR1 as LGHDT and CDR2 as YNNKEL (reference sequence). The length of the CDR3 is 18 residues. The DNA for the CDR3 is TGTGCCAGCAGCCTCCCGCCGGGATCCGGGGGAATTGCTGAAAAACTGTTTTTT. It encodes CASSLPPGSGGIAEKLFF.

The rearrangement links TRBV11-2 to TRBJ2-7; weak D call: TRBD2 (6 bases). The ends were cut back, 5 bases at V and 3 bases at J, with 14 bases in the middle. The CDR3 has 14 amino acids. Germline CDR1 is SGHAT and CDR2 is FQNNGV. The CDR3 DNA follows: TGTGCCAGCAGCCAAGATGGGGACTTCTACGAGCAGTACTTC. It is translated as CASSQDGDFYEQYF.

This clonotype has ten or more counts. The chain uses TRBV7-2 and TRBJ2-7, with 7 bases fitting TRBD2. Per the germline V gene, CDR1 is SGHTA and CDR2 is FQGNSA. Trimming removed 5 bases from V and 0 bases from J; junction bases left unmatched: 7. The length of the CDR3 is 15 residues. Written as DNA, the CDR3 is TGTGCCAGCAGCAGAACTAGCGCCAGCTCCTACGAGCAGTACTTC. Protein product: CASSRTSASSYEQYF.

This clonotype came up many times. The V gene is TRBV2, the J gene TRBJ2-7; D is unresolved. Per the germline V gene, CDR1 is SNHLY and CDR2 is FYNNEI. The CDR3 contains 14 residues. Trimming left V 7 bases short and J 0 bases short, with 13 bases between. The CDR3 loop is CASTYSPVSYEQYF. The DNA for the CDR3 is TGTGCCAGCACTTACAGTCCAGTCTCCTACGAGCAGTACTTC. Using reference TRBV2 and TRBJ2-7 for the parts outside the CDR3, the full variable domain is EPEVTQTPSHQVTQMGQEVILRCVPISNHLYFYWYRQILGQKVEFLVSFYNNEISEKSEIFDDQFSVERPDGSNFTLKIRSTKLEDSAMYFCASTYSPVSYEQYFGPGTRLTVT.

The CDR3 nucleotides read TGTGCCAGCAGCACTACAGGGATTAGCCAGGCGGCTTCTTATAATTCACCCCTCCACTTT. Encoded protein: CASSTTGISQAASYNSPLHF. The chain links TRBV7-2 to TRBJ1-6; perhaps TRBD1 as D (6 bases). The CDR3 has 20 amino acids. CDR1 and CDR2 (germline): SGHTA, FQGNSA. Between the trimmed V and J ends, which lost 5 bases and 4 bases, there was a span of 27 bases.

This rearrangement joins TRBV6-5 to TRBJ2-3; 9 positions match TRBD2. The CDR3 has 17 residues. From germline, CDR1 is MNHEY and CDR2 SVGAGI. The V and J ends lost 2 bases and 6 bases, in that order; junction bases with no gene match: 12. Written as DNA, the CDR3 is TGTGCCAGCAGTTACGGTCAAGGAGCGGGAGGTTGGGATACGCAGTATTTT. The encoded protein is CASSYGQGAGGWDTQYF.

This clonotype was seen a handful of times. The J gene is TRBJ2-5, the V gene TRBV29-1; tentatively, D is TRBD1 (6 bases). V was trimmed by 8 bases and J by 4 bases, leaving 17 bases between them. The germline gives CDR1 SQVTM, CDR2 ANQGSEA. This CDR3 has 13 residues. The CDR3 region has the DNA TGCAGCTCCACTGGGGGCAGGGGAGAGACCCAGTACTTC. It encodes CSSTGGRGETQYF.

The J gene is TRBJ2-5, the V gene TRBV7-2, with a weak D call TRBD2 (6 bases). Germline CDR1 and CDR2: SGHTA and FQGNSA. V was shortened by 1 base and J by 1 base, with 10 bases between the two germline ends. The CDR3 covers 15 residues. CDR3: CASSLGGGFQETQYF. DNA of the CDR3: TGTGCCAGCAGCTTAGGTGGAGGGTTCCAAGAGACCCAGTACTTC.

In this sample, this clonotype turned up many times. The rearrangement uses TRBV18 and TRBJ2-5; D is undetermined. CDR3 length: 11 amino acids. Trimming took 4 bases from V and 3 from J, leaving 3 bases between them. The germline V gene has CDR1 KGHSH and CDR2 LQKENI. The CDR3 region is CASSRKETQYF. CDR3 nucleotides: TGTGCCAGCTCACGCAAAGAGACCCAGTACTTC.

In this sample, this clonotype turned up a few times. The chain recombines TRBV30 with TRBJ2-7, with D possibly TRBD1 on 6 matching bases. The CDR3 is 13 amino acids. V lost 5 bases, J lost 2 bases, and 13 bases lay in between. CDR1 GTSNPN and CDR2 SVGIG come from the germline V gene (reference sequence). This CDR3 reads CAWGRQATYEQYF. The CDR3, as DNA: TGTGCCTGGGGTCGACAGGCCACCTACGAGCAGTACTTC.

This chain joins TRBV4-3 and TRBJ2-1, with D unclear. Trimming took 0 bases from V and 2 from J, leaving 11 bases between them. The germline CDR1 and CDR2 sequences are LGHNA and YSLEER. The CDR3 runs 16 residues. In nucleotides, the CDR3 is TGCGCCAGCAGCCAAGAGGGCACCCTTACCTACAATGAGCAGTTCTTC. It is translated as CASSQEGTLTYNEQFF.

On this clonotype: A read error may explain this, as a much larger clone is one base away. The chain links TRBV27 to TRBJ1-1; TRBD1 agrees at 8 bases. In germline, CDR1 is MNHEY, CDR2 SMNVEV (reference sequence). There are 14 residues in the CDR3. The CDR3 loop is CVSSRRQGPTEAFF. CDR3 bases: TGTGTCAGCAGTAGGAGACAGGGGCCCACTGAAGCTTTCTTT.

The chain combines TRBV7-9 with TRBJ2-3; tentatively, D is TRBD2 (6 bases). The CDR3 sequence is 14 residues long. Germline V CDR1 and CDR2: SEHNR, FQNEAQ (reference sequence). Trimming took off 6 bases at V and 5 bases at J, with 15 bases between the two ends. This CDR3 is CASSPGGAGDTQYF. The CDR3 region has the DNA TGTGCCAGCAGTCCAGGAGGGGCGGGAGATACGCAGTATTTT. The variable domain in full, with the rest retrieved from reference TRBV7-9 and TRBJ2-3, is DTGVSQNPRHKITKRGQNVTFRCDPISEHNRLYWYRQTLGQGPEFLTYFQNEAQLEKSRLLSDRFSAERPKGSFSTLEIQRTEQGDSAMYLCASSPGGAGDTQYFGPGTRLTVL.

J is TRBJ2-7 and V is TRBV6-1, with 8 nucleotides matching TRBD1. V lost 7 bases, J lost 3 bases, and 17 bases stayed unmatched. This CDR3 is built from 17 residues. Per the germline V gene, CDR1 is MNHNS and CDR2 is SASEGT. The CDR3, as DNA: TGTGCCAGCAAAAACCCACAGGGGGTACCTGAGAACTACGAGCAGTACTTC. It codes for CASKNPQGVPENYEQYF.

This clonotype was found a few times. The chain's CDR3 is CASSQGGYGNTIYF. Written as DNA, the CDR3 is TGTGCCAGCAGCCAAGGGGGTTATGGAAACACCATATATTTT. V usage is TRBV3-1 and J usage is TRBJ1-3, with D hard to call. There are 14 residues in the CDR3. Trimming removed 1 base at V and 3 bases at J, with 7 bases between. Germline V gene lookup returns CDR1 LGHDT and CDR2 YNNKEL (reference sequence).

This clonotype was observed a handful of times. The CDR3 sequence is CASSIGDRLEAFF. CDR3 coding DNA: TGTGCCAGTAGTATAGGGGACAGGCTTGAAGCTTTCTTT. The V gene is TRBV19, the J gene TRBJ1-1; TRBD1 aligns across 8 bases. Germline CDR1 reads LNHDA; CDR2 reads SQIVND (reference sequence). The CDR3 has 13 amino acids. The ends lost 1 base at V and 7 bases at J; junction bases unmatched: 2.